This TCR beta chain was recorded in a study of T cells expressing NK-cell markers. About the research overall: With respect to HCMV, most of the eight sequenced donors were seropositive, and one was seronegative.

Whole-study results and caveats: The study found these clonotypes also leading the CD3+CD56-NKG2C+ fraction in a few donors.

Following a re-call of the 5' RACE reads, TCRdb has one entry per CDR3 protein and lacks DNA. The sample table sets out about 460,000 distinct CDR3 sequences. About this clonotype: What it binds is unknown.

The CDR3 extends over 16 amino acids. The germline V gene encodes CDR1 SGHDT and CDR2 YYEEEE. This clonotype was obtained from a woman aged 45-59 years in good health. Sequencing input: blood T cells: a sorted CD56 or NKG2C T cell subset, CD4+ or CD8+ T cells, or bulk PBMC T cells (not recorded which). The rearrangement uses TRBV5-6 and TRBJ2-1; TCRdb outputs TRBD1, but without DNA this stays unchecked. The CDR3 spells CASSLDGTGGYNEQFF.